Included here is one T cell receptor (beta chain) sequence, with context. Antigen: not known. These data originate in a study of cytomegalovirus exposure and HLA in healthy donors. Study-wide results and caveats: High specificity and sensitivity for cytomegalovirus status were reported for the classifier. Most of the CMV-associated TCR beta chains (in a later analysis) appeared to be HLA-restricted. Near-uniform donor sequencing depth was presumed by presence/absence analyses. The HLA-A and HLA-B alleles of most subjects were reportedly predicted accurately from TCR beta sequences.

V was clipped by 0 bases and J by 4 bases, with 9 bases between them. The CDR3 is 14 residues long. CDR1 MGHRA and CDR2 YSYEKL come from the germline V gene. The PCR made use of 60 Vbeta and 13 Jbeta primers. Clones were read by immunoSEQ multiplex PCR, and TCRdb kept only the in-frame ones, dropping some. The sample records about 150,000 clones, approximately 84% being singletons. The J gene is TRBJ1-2, the V gene TRBV4-1; D gene ambiguous. The sample comprised PBMCs. The receptor was derived from a woman aged 18-29 years in good health and CMV-seronegative. The DNA for the CDR3 is TGCGCCAGCAGCCAAGAAGCACAGACCTATGGCTACACCTTC. It encodes CASSQEAQTYGYTF.